This TCR beta chain was sequenced during a study of CD8 T cell repertoires and HIV-1 epitope variants. V gave up 2 bases and J gave up 2 bases, with 6 bases separating them. The CDR3 consists of 13 residues. CDR1 MNHEY and CDR2 SVGAGI come from the germline V gene. Assay used: immunoSEQ multiplex PCR; TCRdb lists only in-frame clones, some missing. Of under 6,000 clones in the sample, about 65% were seen once. In regard to this clone: The antigen remains undetermined.

The V call is TRBV6-5, the J call TRBJ2-5; the D is unclear. This receptor was obtained from a male donor with HIV. The source material was cultured CD8+ T cells derived from PBMCs. The CDR3 region has the DNA TGTGCCAGCAGTTACGCATTACAAGAGACCCAGTACTTC. It encodes CASSYALQETQYF.